This TCR beta chain comes out of a study of blood T cell repertoires in COVID-19. Study at large: In each case, the material was cDNA or gDNA derived from T cells, B-cell-depleted T cells, or PBMCs.

The CDR3 runs 18 residues. Trimming stripped 7 bases from V and 0 bases from J, with 22 bases between. The germline V gene has CDR1 MNHGY and CDR2 SVAAGI. In the original workflow: Nucleated cell number was recorded as an estimate derived from reference gene primer amplification. Generated by immunoSEQ multiplex PCR, the TCRdb table keeps only in-frame clones and is missing some. The V and J calls and clone size are taken from that table; D and trimming were inferred from the DNA. The data contain approximately 12,000 clones, 88% of them seen just once; the ten biggest clones take up roughly 9.7%. Sequencing input: peripheral blood. The chain carries TRBV6-9 and TRBJ1-5; a possible D gene is TRBD1 (5 bases). The source of this sequence is a human donor in a cohort sampled during active COVID-19. In DNA, the CDR3 is TGTGCCAGCACCCCATATGGGGGGAGACTCTATAGCAATCAGCCCCAGCATTTT. It is translated as CASTPYGGRLYSNQPQHF.